Listed below are T cell receptor beta chains from one sample, sequenced in a study of blood T cell repertoires in COVID-19. Assay: immunoSEQ multiplex PCR; the TCRdb copy retains only in-frame clones and omits some. The repertoire holds under 150,000 clones, with around nine tenths as singletons. Sample: peripheral blood. These TCRs come from a human donor in a cohort sampled during active COVID-19. Both conserved end residues are part of each CDR3. D genes are given only for firm matches. Only some rows state a clone size, as once, few, many or a class for expanded clones.

j_gene	abundance	v_gene	d_gene	CDR3nt	CDR3aa
TRBJ2-7	.	TRBV2	TRBD2	TGTGCCAGCAGTGAAAGTAGCGGGCCCTCCTACGAGCAGTACTTC	CASSESSGPSYEQYF
TRBJ2-3	.	TRBV27	TRBD1	TGTGCCAGCAGTTTATCGACAGGGAAAACAGATACGCAGTATTTT	CASSLSTGKTDTQYF
TRBJ1-4	many	TRBV7-9	.	TGTGCCAGCAGCCCGCGTGGTGACGGACGGACAAATGAAAAACTGTTTTTT	CASSPRGDGRTNEKLFF
TRBJ2-1	once	TRBV3-1/TRBV3-2	.	TGTGCCAGCAGCCAAGCGGCAGGGGTGGGGGAGCAGTTCTTC	CASSQAAGVGEQFF
TRBJ1-2	.	TRBV10-3	TRBD1	TGTGCCATCAGTGAGCCCCAGGGGGACGGATACTATGGCTACACCTTC	CAISEPQGDGYYGYTF
TRBJ2-5	.	TRBV29-1	TRBD1	TGCAGCGTCGGAGAGGGGACAGGGTTAGAGACCCAGTACTTC	CSVGEGTGLETQYF
TRBJ2-7	.	TRBV28	TRBD2	TGTGCCAGCAGTTTAAGCGGGACCTTGGGGGAGCAGTACTTC	CASSLSGTLGEQYF
TRBJ2-7	.	TRBV6-1	.	TGTGCCAGCGGTGACAACAGGGCCTACGAGCAGTACTTC	CASGDNRAYEQYF
TRBJ2-3	.	TRBV6-1	TRBD2	TGTGCCAGCAGTGTATGGGCTAGCGGGGGAACAGATACGCAGTATTTT	CASSVWASGGTDTQYF
TRBJ2-7	.	TRBV5-4	TRBD2	TGTGCCAGCAGCGGGGCGGGAGCCTACGAGCAGTACTTC	CASSGAGAYEQYF
TRBJ2-1	.	TRBV28	.	TGTGCCAGCAGTCCACCGCGGGATAACTCCTACAATGAGCAGTTCTTC	CASSPPRDNSYNEQFF
TRBJ2-3	.	TRBV19	.	TGTGCCAGTAGTATAGACCAGGGACAAACAGATACGCAGTATTTT	CASSIDQGQTDTQYF
TRBJ2-3	.	TRBV11-2	TRBD2	TGTGCCAGCAGGCCGGGACTACTATCCACAGATACGCAGTATTTT	CASRPGLLSTDTQYF
TRBJ2-3	.	TRBV3-1/TRBV3-2	.	TGTGCCAGCAGCCAAGCTGGGCAGGGGAACACAGATACGCAGTATTTT	CASSQAGQGNTDTQYF
TRBJ2-5	.	TRBV15	.	TGTGCCACCAGCAGATATCGACAGTCACCTGGGGAGACCCAGTACTTC	CATSRYRQSPGETQYF
TRBJ2-1	.	TRBV5-6	TRBD2	TGTGCCAGCAGCTACGGACTAGCGGGTTCTTGGGAGCAGTTCTTC	CASSYGLAGSWEQFF
TRBJ1-5	once	TRBV9	TRBD1	TGTGCCAGCAGCCCACGGCCAGGGGGGCAGCCCCAGCATTTT	CASSPRPGGQPQHF
TRBJ2-2	once	TRBV5-6	.	TGTGCCAGCAGCTTGCTGACTCCCACCGGGGAGCTGTTTTTT	CASSLLTPTGELFF
TRBJ2-3	.	TRBV5-1	.	TGCGCCAGCAGCTCTGCACCTAGTCCAGATACGCAGTATTTT	CASSSAPSPDTQYF
TRBJ1-2	.	TRBV7-2	TRBD1	TGTGCCAGCAGCTTAAGGGACAGGAGTTATGGCTACACCTTC	CASSLRDRSYGYTF
TRBJ2-2	.	TRBV13	.	TGTGCCAGCAGCTTAGTTGCAATAGCTAGCGGGGAGCTGTTTTTT	CASSLVAIASGELFF
TRBJ2-3	.	TRBV6-5	.	TGTGCCAGCAGCCCCCACAGAACAGATACGCAGTATTTT	CASSPHRTDTQYF
TRBJ2-5	.	TRBV28	.	TGTGCCAGCAGCCCGCCGGGGCAAGAGACCCAGTACTTC	CASSPPGQETQYF
TRBJ2-7	.	TRBV3-1/TRBV3-2	TRBD2	TGTGCCAGCAGCCATACCATTAGCGGGAGCTCCTACGAGCAGTACTTC	CASSHTISGSSYEQYF
TRBJ2-7	.	TRBV7-9	.	TGTGCCAGCAGCCCCCTCCGGGGGGCAGCCTACGAGCAGTACTTC	CASSPLRGAAYEQYF
TRBJ2-7	.	TRBV2	.	TGTGCCAGCAGTGGGCCTGTTCTCTCCTACGAGCAGTACTTC	CASSGPVLSYEQYF
TRBJ2-1	.	TRBV10-3	TRBD2	TGTGCCATCAGTGCAACTAGCGAGCCATCCCCCTACAATGAGCAGTTCTTC	CAISATSEPSPYNEQFF
TRBJ2-7	.	TRBV6-6	TRBD2	TGTGCCAGCACCAGGACTAGCGGAACGTCCTACGAGCAGTACTTC	CASTRTSGTSYEQYF
TRBJ1-1	.	TRBV5-1	.	TGCGCCAGCAGCTTCTCTGAGGGAGGCACTGAAGCTTTCTTT	CASSFSEGGTEAFF
TRBJ2-2	.	TRBV18	TRBD2	TGTGCCAGCCTCACTAGCGGGGGAGTCACCGGGGAGCTGTTTTTT	CASLTSGGVTGELFF
TRBJ1-2	.	TRBV15	.	TGTGCCACCAGCAGAGACCTCCAGGGGGGCTACACCTTC	CATSRDLQGGYTF
TRBJ2-3	.	TRBV18	.	TGTGCCAGCTCAAAATTAGAGGGTGGCACAGATACGCAGTATTTT	CASSKLEGGTDTQYF
TRBJ2-1	.	TRBV28	.	TGTGCCAGCAGCGGGAACGGGTTAGCCTACAATGAGCAGTTCTTC	CASSGNGLAYNEQFF
TRBJ1-1	.	TRBV7-9	.	TGTGCCAGCAGCTCTGCTTGGAGAGAAGCTTTCTTT	CASSSAWREAFF
TRBJ2-1	.	TRBV5-4	TRBD2	TGTGCCAGCGGAGACACTAGCGGGAGTGGGAGTGAGCAGTTCTTC	CASGDTSGSGSEQFF
TRBJ2-2	.	TRBV19	.	TGTGCCAGTAGTAGAGATCGTTTAAACAGCACCGGGGAGCTGTTTTTT	CASSRDRLNSTGELFF
TRBJ1-2	.	TRBV3-1/TRBV3-2	TRBD1	TGTGCCAGCAGCGACGTCGACAGGGGGTACGCACTCGGCTATGGCTACACCTTC	CASSDVDRGYALGYGYTF
TRBJ2-1	few	TRBV11-1	TRBD2	TGTGCCAGCCGTGCCGGGACTAGCGGGGTAGGGGAGCAGTTCTTC	CASRAGTSGVGEQFF
TRBJ1-5	.	TRBV19	TRBD1	TGTGCCAGTAGCTCCGGACAGGGCGGCAATCAGCCCCAGCATTTT	CASSSGQGGNQPQHF
TRBJ2-2	.	TRBV19	TRBD1	TGTGCCAGTAGTACACCTCAGGGGGCAACCGGGGAGCTGTTTTTT	CASSTPQGATGELFF
TRBJ2-5	.	TRBV15	.	TGTGCCACCAGCAGACAGGGTCGGGAGACCCAGTACTTC	CATSRQGRETQYF
TRBJ2-1	.	TRBV29-1	TRBD1	TGCAGCGTTGCCGGGACAGGTAGGATCAATGAGCAGTTCTTC	CSVAGTGRINEQFF
TRBJ2-2	.	TRBV9	TRBD2	TGTGCCAGCAGCGAGGGACTAGCGGGGGGCCAGTGGGACACCGGGGAGCTGTTTTTT	CASSEGLAGGQWDTGELFF
TRBJ2-5	.	TRBV7-2	TRBD2	TGTGCCAGCAGGCCCACTCTAGCGGGGGGCCGACAAGAGACCCAGTACTTC	CASRPTLAGGRQETQYF
TRBJ2-7	.	TRBV2	TRBD2	TGTGCCAGTCGGGGGGACGGCCTAGAGCAGTACTTC	CASRGDGLEQYF
TRBJ2-1	.	TRBV3-1/TRBV3-2	TRBD1	TGTGCCAGCAGCCGCGGACAGGGTTCGGGTGAGCAGTTCTTC	CASSRGQGSGEQFF
TRBJ2-3	.	TRBV7-2	.	TGTGCCAGCAGCTTCGGGATCCAACACACAGATACGCAGTATTTT	CASSFGIQHTDTQYF
TRBJ2-1	once	TRBV2	.	TGTGCCAGCTCCTTTAGGGGCGCGTCCTACAATGAGCAGTTCTTC	CASSFRGASYNEQFF
TRBJ2-5	.	TRBV3-1/TRBV3-2	.	TGTGCCAGCAGCCGACTACTTGGGGACAAAAGACCCCAAGAGACCCAGTACTTC	CASSRLLGDKRPQETQYF
TRBJ1-2	few	TRBV27	.	TGTGCCAGCAGTCGAAGCGGGAGCGGCTATGGCTACACCTTC	CASSRSGSGYGYTF